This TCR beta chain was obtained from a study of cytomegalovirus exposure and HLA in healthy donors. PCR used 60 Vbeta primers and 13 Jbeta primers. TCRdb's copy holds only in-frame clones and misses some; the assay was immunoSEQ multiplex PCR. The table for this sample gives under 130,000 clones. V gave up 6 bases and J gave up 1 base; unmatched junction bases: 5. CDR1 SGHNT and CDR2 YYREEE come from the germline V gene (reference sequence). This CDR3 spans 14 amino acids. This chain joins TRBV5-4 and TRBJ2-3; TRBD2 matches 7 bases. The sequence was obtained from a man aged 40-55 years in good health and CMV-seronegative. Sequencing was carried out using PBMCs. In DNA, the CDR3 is TGTGCCAGCACGACTAGCTCGGGCACAGATACGCAGTATTTT. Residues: CASTTSSGTDTQYF.